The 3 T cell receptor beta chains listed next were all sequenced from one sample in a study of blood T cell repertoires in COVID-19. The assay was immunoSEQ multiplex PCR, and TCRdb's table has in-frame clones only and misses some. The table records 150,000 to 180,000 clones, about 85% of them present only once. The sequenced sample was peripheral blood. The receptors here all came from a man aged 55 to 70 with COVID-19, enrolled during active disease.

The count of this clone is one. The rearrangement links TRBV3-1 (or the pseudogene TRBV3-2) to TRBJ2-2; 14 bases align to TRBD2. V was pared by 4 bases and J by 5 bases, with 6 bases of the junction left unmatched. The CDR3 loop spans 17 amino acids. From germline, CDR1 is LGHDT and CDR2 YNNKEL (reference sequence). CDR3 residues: CASSPGLAGVQTGELFF. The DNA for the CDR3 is TGTGCCAGCAGCCCGGGACTAGCGGGAGTGCAGACCGGGGAGCTGTTTTTT.

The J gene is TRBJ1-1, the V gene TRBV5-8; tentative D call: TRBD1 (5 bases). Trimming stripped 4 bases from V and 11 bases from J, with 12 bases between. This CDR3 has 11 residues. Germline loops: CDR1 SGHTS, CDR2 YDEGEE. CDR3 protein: CASSPRQIAFF. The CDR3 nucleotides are TGTGCCAGCAGCCCCCGACAGATTGCTTTCTTT.

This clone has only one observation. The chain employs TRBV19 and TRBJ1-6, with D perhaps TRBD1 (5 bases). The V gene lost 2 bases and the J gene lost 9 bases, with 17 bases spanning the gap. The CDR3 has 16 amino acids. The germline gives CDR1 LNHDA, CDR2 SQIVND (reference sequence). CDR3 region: CASSIRDGVGGSPLHF. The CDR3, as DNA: TGTGCCAGTAGTATACGGGATGGAGTGGGGGGTTCACCCCTCCACTTT. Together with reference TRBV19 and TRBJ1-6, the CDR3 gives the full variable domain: DGGITQSPKYLFRKEGQNVTLSCEQNLNHDAMYWYRQDPGQGLRLIYYSQIVNDFQKGDIAEGYSVSREKKESFPLTVTSAQKNPTAFYLCASSIRDGVGGSPLHFGNGTRLTVT.